This TCR beta chain was recorded in a study of tumor-infiltrating lymphocytes in primary liver carcinoma. Study in general: Men and women, 30 to 69 years of age, made up the patients.

The 20-30 mg bulk tissue piece was not sorted before simultaneous RNA and DNA extraction. Germline V gene sequence: CDR1 MNHNS, CDR2 SASEGT. The CDR3 has 13 residues. Trimming removed 2 bases from V and 2 bases from J, with 6 bases in between. The researchers produced TCR beta cDNA from roughly 500 ng total RNA with a constant-region primer. Three nested multiplex PCR rounds of slightly modified ARM-PCR generated TCR beta libraries. Use of TRBV1-TRBV30 forward primers with a C-beta reverse primer characterized the first two PCR rounds, which lasted 10 cycles each. TCRdb analysed the multiplex PCR reads with MiXCR anew, one entry per CDR3 protein. The sample holds approximately 79,000 distinct CDR3 sequences, over 60% seen once.

This receptor was obtained from a man aged 35 to 55 with primary liver carcinoma and hepatitis B virus infection. Sequencing was done on a sample of liver tumor tissue from sampling region 4. Documented subset: tumor region T4, right-lateral pole. V usage is TRBV6-1 and J usage is TRBJ2-5, with D hard to call. The CDR3 DNA is TGTGCCAGCAGTGAACTGATGCAAGAGACCCAGTACTTC. Amino acids: CASSELMQETQYF.